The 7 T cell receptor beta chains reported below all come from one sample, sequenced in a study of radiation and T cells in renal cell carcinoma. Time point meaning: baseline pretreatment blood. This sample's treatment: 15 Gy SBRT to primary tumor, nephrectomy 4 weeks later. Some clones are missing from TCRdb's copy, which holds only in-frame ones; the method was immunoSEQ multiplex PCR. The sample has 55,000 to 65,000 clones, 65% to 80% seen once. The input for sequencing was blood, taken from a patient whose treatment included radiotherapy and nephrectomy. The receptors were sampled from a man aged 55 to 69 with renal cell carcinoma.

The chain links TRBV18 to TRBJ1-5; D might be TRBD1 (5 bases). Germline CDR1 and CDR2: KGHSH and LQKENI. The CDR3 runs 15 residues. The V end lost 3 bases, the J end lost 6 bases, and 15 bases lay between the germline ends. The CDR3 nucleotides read TGTGCCAGCTCACCCAGAAGGGGAGGTAGTCAGCCCCAGCATTTT. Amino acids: CASSPRRGGSQPQHF.

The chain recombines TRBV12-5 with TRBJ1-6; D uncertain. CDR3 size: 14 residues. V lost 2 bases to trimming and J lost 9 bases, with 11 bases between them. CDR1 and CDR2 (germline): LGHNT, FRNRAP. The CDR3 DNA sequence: TGTGCTAGTGGTTTGTCCTCTCTGAGTTCACCCCTCCACTTT. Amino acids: CASGLSSLSSPLHF. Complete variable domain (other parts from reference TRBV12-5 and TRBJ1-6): DARVTQTPRHKVTEMGQEVTMRCQPILGHNTVFWYRQTMMQGLELLAYFRNRAPLDDSGMPKDRFSAEMPDATLATLKIQPSEPRDSAVYFCASGLSSLSSPLHFGNGTRLTVT.

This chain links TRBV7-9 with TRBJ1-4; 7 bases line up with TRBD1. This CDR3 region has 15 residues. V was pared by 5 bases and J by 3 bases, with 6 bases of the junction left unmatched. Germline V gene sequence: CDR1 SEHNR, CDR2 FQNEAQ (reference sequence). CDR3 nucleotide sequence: TGTGCCAGCAGCCCGCAGGGGGTTGCTAATGAAAAACTGTTTTTT. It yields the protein CASSPQGVANEKLFF.

The CDR3 reads CAWTRGFGETQYF. In DNA, the CDR3 is TGTGCCTGGACCAGGGGTTTCGGCGAGACCCAGTACTTC. The rearrangement links TRBV30 to TRBJ2-5; tentatively, D is TRBD1 (6 bases). This CDR3 is built from 13 residues. V was cut by 4 bases and J by 5 bases, with 14 bases left in between. The V gene's germline CDR1 is GTSNPN and CDR2 SVGIG (reference sequence).

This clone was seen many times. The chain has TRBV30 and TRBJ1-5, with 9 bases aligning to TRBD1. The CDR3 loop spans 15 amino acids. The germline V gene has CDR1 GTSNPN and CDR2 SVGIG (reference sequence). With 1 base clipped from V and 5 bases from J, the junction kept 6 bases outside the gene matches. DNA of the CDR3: TGTGCCTGGAGTGGGATACAGGGGGCTTATCAGCCCCAGCATTTT. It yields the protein CAWSGIQGAYQPQHF.

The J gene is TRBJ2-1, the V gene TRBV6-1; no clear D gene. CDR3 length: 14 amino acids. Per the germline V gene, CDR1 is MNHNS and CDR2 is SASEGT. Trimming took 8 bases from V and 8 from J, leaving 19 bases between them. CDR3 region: CASPRSTAADEQFF. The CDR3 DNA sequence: TGTGCCAGCCCCCGATCTACAGCCGCCGATGAGCAGTTCTTC.

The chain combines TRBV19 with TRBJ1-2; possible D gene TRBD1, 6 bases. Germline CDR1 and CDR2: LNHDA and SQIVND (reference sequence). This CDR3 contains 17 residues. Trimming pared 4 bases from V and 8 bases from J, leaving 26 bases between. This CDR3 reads CASSTYYAQGVPGGYTF. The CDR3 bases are TGTGCCAGTAGTACATATTACGCACAGGGTGTGCCAGGCGGCTACACCTTC.